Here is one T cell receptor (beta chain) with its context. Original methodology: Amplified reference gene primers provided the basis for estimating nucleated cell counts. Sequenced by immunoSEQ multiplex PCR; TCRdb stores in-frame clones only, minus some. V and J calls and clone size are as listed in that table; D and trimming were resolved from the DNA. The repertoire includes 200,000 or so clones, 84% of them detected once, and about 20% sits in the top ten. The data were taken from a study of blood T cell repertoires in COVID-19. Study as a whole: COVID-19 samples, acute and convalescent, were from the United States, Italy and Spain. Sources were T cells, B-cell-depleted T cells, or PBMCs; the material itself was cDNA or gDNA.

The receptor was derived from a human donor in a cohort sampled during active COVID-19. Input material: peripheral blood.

CDR3 amino acids: CASSERQLQGDIQYF. The CDR3 nucleotides are TGTGCCAGCAGTGAACGGCAGCTCCAAGGGGACATTCAGTACTTC. V and J are TRBV2 and TRBJ2-4, with a possible D match to TRBD1 (5 bases). Trimming left V 2 bases short and J 8 bases short, with 16 bases between. The CDR3 is 15 residues long. Germline CDR1 is SNHLY and CDR2 is FYNNEI.